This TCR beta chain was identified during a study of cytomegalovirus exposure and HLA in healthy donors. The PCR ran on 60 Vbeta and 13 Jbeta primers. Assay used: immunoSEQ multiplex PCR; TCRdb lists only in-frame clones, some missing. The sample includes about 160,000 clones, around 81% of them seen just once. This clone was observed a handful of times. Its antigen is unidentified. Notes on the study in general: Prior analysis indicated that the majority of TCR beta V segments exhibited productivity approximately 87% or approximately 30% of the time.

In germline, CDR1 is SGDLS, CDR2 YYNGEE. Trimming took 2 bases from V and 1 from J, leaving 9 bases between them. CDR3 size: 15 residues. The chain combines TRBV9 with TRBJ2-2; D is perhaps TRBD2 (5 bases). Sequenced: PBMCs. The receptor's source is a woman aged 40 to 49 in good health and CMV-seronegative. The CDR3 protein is CASSVRAMNTGELFF. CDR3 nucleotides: TGTGCCAGCAGCGTGCGGGCGATGAACACCGGGGAGCTGTTTTTT.